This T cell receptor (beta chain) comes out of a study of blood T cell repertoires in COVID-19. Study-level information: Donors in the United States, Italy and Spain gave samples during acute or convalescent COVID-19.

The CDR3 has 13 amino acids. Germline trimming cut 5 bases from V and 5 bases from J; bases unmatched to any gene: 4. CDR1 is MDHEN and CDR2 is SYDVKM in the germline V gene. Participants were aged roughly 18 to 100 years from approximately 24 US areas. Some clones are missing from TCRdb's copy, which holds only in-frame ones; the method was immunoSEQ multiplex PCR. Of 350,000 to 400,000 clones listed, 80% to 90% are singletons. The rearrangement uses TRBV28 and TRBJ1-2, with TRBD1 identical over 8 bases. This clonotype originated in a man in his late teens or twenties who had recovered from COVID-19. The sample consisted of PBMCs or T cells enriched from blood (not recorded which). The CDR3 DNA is TGTGCCAGCAGTACAGGGGGGCCTTATGGCTACACCTTC. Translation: CASSTGGPYGYTF.